The 2 T cell receptor beta chains in this list originate from one sample, sequenced in a study of blood T cell repertoires in COVID-19 (dated by TCRdb to 2020 to 2021). Library construction relied on the immunoSEQ multiplex PCR assay. TCRdb provides this immuneACCESS table in a form limited to in-frame rearrangements. Some clones are lacking; in checked studies, under half of them reflect an unresolved V gene, and why the rest are absent is not known. Across this sample there are about 140,000 clones, with over 75% seen only once. Together, the top ten hold about 1.4% of the sample. Sequenced: peripheral blood. The receptors shown here come from a human donor in a cohort sampled during active COVID-19.

Written as DNA, the CDR3 is TGTGCCAGCAGCAAAACCGGGGTCTTGAGGGCCGGCACAGATACGCAGTATTTT. Protein product: CASSKTGVLRAGTDTQYF. The V and J genes are TRBV27 and TRBJ2-3; D is possibly TRBD2 (5 bases). V lost 6 bases and J lost 1, with 23 bases in between. From germline, CDR1 is MNHEY and CDR2 SMNVEV (reference sequence). The CDR3 has 18 amino acids.

The chain combines TRBV7-2 with TRBJ1-5, with D unresolved. Trimming cost V 4 bases and J 6 bases, with 13 bases left between them. Germline V gene data show CDR1 as SGHTA and CDR2 as FQGNSA. CDR3 size: 14 residues. CDR3 amino acids: CASSSGGVVQPQHF. For the CDR3, the DNA is TGTGCCAGCAGCTCCGGCGGGGTGGTTCAGCCCCAGCATTTT.